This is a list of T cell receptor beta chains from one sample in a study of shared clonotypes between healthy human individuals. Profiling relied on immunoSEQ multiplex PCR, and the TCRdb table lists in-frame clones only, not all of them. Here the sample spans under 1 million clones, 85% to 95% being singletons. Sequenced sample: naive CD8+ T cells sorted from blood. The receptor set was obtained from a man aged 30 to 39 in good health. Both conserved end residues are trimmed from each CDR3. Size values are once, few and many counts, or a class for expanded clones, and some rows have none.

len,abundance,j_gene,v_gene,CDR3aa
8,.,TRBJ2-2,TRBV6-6,ASLGGELF
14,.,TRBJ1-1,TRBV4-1,ASSQVGEELNTEAF
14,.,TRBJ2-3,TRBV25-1,ASSDSGRDDTDTQY
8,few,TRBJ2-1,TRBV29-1,SVEANEQF
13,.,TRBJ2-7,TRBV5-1,ASSLAGSTFYEQY
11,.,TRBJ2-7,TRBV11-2,ASSFSDTYEQY
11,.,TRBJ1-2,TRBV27,ASSPRVRYGYT
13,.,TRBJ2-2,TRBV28,ATPGTSGSTGELF
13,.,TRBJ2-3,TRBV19,ASRSTASRGDTQY
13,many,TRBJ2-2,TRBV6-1,ASSEPDRDTGELF
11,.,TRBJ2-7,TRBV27,ASSSVTSYEQY
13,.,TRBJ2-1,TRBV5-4,ASSLAAGGSSKQF
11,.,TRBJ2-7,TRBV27,ASSPLPVYEQY
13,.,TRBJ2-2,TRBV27,ASRSAGGSTGELF
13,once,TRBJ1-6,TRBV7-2,ASSPEGDYNSPLH
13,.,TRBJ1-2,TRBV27,ASSPLGQINYGYT
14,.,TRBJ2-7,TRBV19,ASSFSSGRAGYEQY
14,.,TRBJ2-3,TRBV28,ASSTRLGFNKDTQY
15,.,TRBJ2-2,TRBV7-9,ASSGRLAGRVAGELF
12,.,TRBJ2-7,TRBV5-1,ASSAWGTGDEQY